This TCR beta chain came from a study of T cell changes during pregnancy in multiple sclerosis. Using immunoSEQ multiplex PCR, the repertoire was profiled, and TCRdb retains in-frame clones only, with some absent. The sample holds some 42,000 clones, 85% to 95% seen once. The clonotype comes from a female donor with multiple sclerosis, enrolled in a pregnancy study. The sample in question was CD4+ T cells from peripheral blood mononuclear cells, obtained in the third trimester of pregnancy.

CDR3 region: CASSQDAASGGALPTQETQYF. CDR3 DNA sequence: TGCGCCAGCAGCCAAGATGCGGCCAGCGGGGGGGCCCTACCAACCCAAGAGACCCAGTACTTC. This sequence joins TRBV4-1 and TRBJ2-5; 10 bases align to TRBD2. The CDR3 extends over 21 amino acids. Germline loops: CDR1 MGHRA, CDR2 YSYEKL. Trimming cost V 0 bases and J 1 base; bases outside gene matches: 17.